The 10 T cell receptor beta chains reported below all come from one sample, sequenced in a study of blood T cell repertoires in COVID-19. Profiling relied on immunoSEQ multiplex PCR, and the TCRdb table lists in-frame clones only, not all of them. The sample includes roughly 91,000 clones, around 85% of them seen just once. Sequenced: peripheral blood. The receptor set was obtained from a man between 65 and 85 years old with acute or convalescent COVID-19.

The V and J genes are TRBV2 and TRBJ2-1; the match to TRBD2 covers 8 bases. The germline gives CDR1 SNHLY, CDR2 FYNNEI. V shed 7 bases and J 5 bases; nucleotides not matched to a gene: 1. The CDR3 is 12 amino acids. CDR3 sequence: CASKGLDNEQFF. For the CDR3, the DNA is TGTGCCAGCAAGGGACTAGACAATGAGCAGTTCTTC.

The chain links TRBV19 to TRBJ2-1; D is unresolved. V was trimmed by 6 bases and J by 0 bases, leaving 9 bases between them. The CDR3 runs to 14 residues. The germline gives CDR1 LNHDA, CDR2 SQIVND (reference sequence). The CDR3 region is CASRTAGSYNEQFF. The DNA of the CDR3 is TGTGCCAGTAGAACGGCAGGCTCCTACAATGAGCAGTTCTTC.

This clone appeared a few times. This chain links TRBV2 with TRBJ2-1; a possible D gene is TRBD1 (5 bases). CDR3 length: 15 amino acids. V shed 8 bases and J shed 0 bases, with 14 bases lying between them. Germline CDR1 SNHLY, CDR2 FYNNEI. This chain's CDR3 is CASQQELSSYNEQFF. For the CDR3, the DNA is TGTGCCAGCCAACAGGAGCTGAGCTCCTACAATGAGCAGTTCTTC.

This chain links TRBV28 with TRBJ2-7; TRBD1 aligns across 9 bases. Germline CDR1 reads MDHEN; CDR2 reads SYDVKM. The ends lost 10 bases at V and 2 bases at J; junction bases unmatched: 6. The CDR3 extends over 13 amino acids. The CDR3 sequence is CAIARDRAYEQYF. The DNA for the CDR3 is TGTGCCATTGCCCGGGACAGGGCCTACGAGCAGTACTTC.

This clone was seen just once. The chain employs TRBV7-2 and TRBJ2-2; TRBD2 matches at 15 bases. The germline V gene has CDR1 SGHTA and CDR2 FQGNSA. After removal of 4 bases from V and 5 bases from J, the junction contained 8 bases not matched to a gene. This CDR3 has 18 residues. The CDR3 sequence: CASSSTQGTSGGTGELFF. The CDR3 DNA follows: TGTGCCAGCAGCTCCACACAGGGGACTAGCGGGGGGACCGGGGAGCTGTTTTTT. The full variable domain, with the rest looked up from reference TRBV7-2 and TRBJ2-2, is GAGVSQSPSNKVTEKGKDVELRCDPISGHTALYWYRQSLGQGLEFLIYFQGNSAPDKSGLPSDRFSAERTGGSVSTLTIQRTQQEDSAVYLCASSSTQGTSGGTGELFFGEGSRLTVL.

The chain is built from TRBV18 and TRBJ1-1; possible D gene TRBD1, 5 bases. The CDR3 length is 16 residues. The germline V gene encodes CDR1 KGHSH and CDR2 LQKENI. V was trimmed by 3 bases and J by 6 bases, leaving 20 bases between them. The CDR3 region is CASSPVGGEFGSEAFF. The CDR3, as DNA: TGTGCCAGCTCACCTGTTGGGGGGGAGTTTGGCTCTGAAGCTTTCTTT.

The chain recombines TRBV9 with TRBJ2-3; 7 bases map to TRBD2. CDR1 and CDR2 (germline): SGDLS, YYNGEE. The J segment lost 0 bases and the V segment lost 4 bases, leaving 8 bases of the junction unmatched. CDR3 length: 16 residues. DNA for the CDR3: TGTGCCAGCAGCTTTACTAGCGATGGAAGCACAGATACGCAGTATTTT. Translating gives CASSFTSDGSTDTQYF.

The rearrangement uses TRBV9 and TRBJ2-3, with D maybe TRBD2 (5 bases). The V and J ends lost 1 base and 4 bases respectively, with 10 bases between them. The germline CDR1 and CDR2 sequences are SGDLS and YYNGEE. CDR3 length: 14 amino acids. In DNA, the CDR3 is TGTGCCAGCAGCGTACTACTAGGTGCAGATACGCAGTATTTT. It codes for CASSVLLGADTQYF.

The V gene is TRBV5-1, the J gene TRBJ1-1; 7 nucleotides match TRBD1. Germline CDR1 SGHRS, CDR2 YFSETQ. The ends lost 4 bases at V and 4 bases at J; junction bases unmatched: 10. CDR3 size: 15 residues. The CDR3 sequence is CASSLKPTGSTEAFF. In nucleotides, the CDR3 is TGCGCCAGCAGCCTCAAGCCGACAGGGTCCACTGAAGCTTTCTTT. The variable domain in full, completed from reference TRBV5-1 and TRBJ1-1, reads KAGVTQTPRYLIKTRGQQVTLSCSPISGHRSVSWYQQTPGQGLQFLFEYFSETQRNKGNFPGRFSGRQFSNSRSEMNVSTLELGDSALYLCASSLKPTGSTEAFFGQGTRLTVV.

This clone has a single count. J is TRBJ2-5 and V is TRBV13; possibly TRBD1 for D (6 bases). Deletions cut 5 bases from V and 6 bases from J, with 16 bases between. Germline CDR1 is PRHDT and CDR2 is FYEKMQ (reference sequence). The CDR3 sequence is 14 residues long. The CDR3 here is CASSADSREKTQYF. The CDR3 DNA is TGTGCCAGCAGCGCGGACAGCCGGGAAAAGACCCAGTACTTC.